Following are 20 T cell receptor beta chains from one sample sequenced in a study of T cells after posttransplantation cyclophosphamide. Assay used: immunoSEQ multiplex PCR; TCRdb lists only in-frame clones, some missing. This repertoire holds approximately 31,000 clones, and none appear only once. Material: PBMCs. The source of these receptors is a woman aged 25 to 39 in good health and a related stem cell transplant donor.

This clone appeared many times. This chain uses TRBV11-2 with TRBJ2-7, with D unclear. Germline-derived CDR1 and CDR2 are SGHAT and FQNNGV. V shed 5 bases and J shed 0 bases, with 14 bases lying between them. The CDR3 runs 15 residues. The CDR3: CASSPRDWSSYEQYF. The CDR3 DNA follows: TGTGCCAGCAGCCCCCGTGACTGGAGCTCCTACGAGCAGTACTTC.

The chain uses TRBV15 and TRBJ2-7; 8 positions match TRBD2. Looked up from germline, CDR1 is LNHNV and CDR2 is YYDKDF (reference sequence). Unmatched junction bases numbered 2, after V lost 0 bases and J lost 4 bases. The CDR3 has 14 amino acids. CDR3 sequence reads: CATSRDSGTYEQYF. In nucleotides, the CDR3 is TGTGCCACCAGCAGAGATAGCGGGACGTACGAGCAGTACTTC. Looking up the rest from reference TRBV15 and TRBJ2-7 gives the full variable domain: DAMVIQNPRYQVTQFGKPVTLSCSQTLNHNVMYWYQQKSSQAPKLLFHYYDKDFNNEADTPDNFQSRRPNTSFCFLDIRSPGLGDTAMYLCATSRDSGTYEQYFGPGTRLTVT.

The sample holds a few counts of this clone. V usage is TRBV15 and J usage is TRBJ2-3, with a possible D match to TRBD2 (6 bases). Germline V gene data show CDR1 as LNHNV and CDR2 as YYDKDF (reference sequence). The CDR3 runs to 17 residues. Trimming cost V 3 bases and J 2 bases, with 18 bases left between them. The CDR3 sequence: CATSRGGRRLNTDTQYF. In DNA form, the CDR3 reads TGTGCCACCAGCAGGGGGGGTCGGAGACTTAACACAGATACGCAGTATTTT.

This clone was seen many times. The J gene is TRBJ1-2, the V gene TRBV7-2; D gene ambiguous. The germline CDR1 and CDR2 sequences are SGHTA and FQGNSA. The CDR3 is made up of 11 amino acids. Trimming took 5 bases from V and 14 from J, leaving 15 bases between them. Here the CDR3 reads CASSMTRPVTF. CDR3 coding DNA: TGTGCCAGCAGCATGACCAGGCCTGTTACCTTC.

This clone appeared many times. CDR3 DNA sequence: TGTGCCAGCAGTTCCCCCTCGAGCCCGCGGTATTTT. Amino acids: CASSSPSSPRYF. This rearrangement joins TRBV27 to TRBJ2-3, with D unclear. Germline-derived CDR1 and CDR2 are MNHEY and SMNVEV (reference sequence). This CDR3 contains 12 residues. Trimming shortened V by 4 bases and J by 14 bases, and 16 bases separated the two germline ends.

This clone came up many times. The genes are TRBV10-1 and TRBJ1-4; a possible D gene is TRBD1 (6 bases). This CDR3 comprises 19 residues. Germline-derived CDR1 and CDR2 are WNHNN and SYGVQD (reference sequence). V dropped 4 bases and J dropped 4 bases, with 25 bases sitting between them. In DNA form, the CDR3 reads TGCGCCAGCAGTGTACAAAGGACGGGACACGGTGATCATAATGAAAAACTGTTTTTT. This encodes CASSVQRTGHGDHNEKLFF.

This clone was seen repeatedly, ten times or more. The CDR3 sequence is CASSESQAYGYTF. Written as DNA, the CDR3 is TGCGCCAGCAGTGAGTCGCAGGCTTATGGCTACACCTTC. This sequence joins TRBV10-1 and TRBJ1-2; D is undetermined. Germline assignment: CDR1 WNHNN and CDR2 SYGVQD (reference sequence). Deletions cut 0 bases from V and 5 bases from J, with 7 bases between. The CDR3 runs 13 residues.

This clone showed up many times. This chain uses TRBV19 with TRBJ1-1; tentative D call: TRBD1 (6 bases). The CDR3 spans 16 residues. V lost 3 bases to trimming and J lost 9 bases, with 23 bases between them. Germline V gene sequence: CDR1 LNHDA, CDR2 SQIVND (reference sequence). The CDR3 DNA reads TGTGCCAGTAGTATGCCCCAGGGGCGGCCCTCGAACAAAGCTTTCTTT. This encodes CASSMPQGRPSNKAFF.

This clone occurred many times. The rearrangement uses TRBV6-5 and TRBJ1-1, with no clear D. V shed 8 bases and J shed 0 bases, with 16 bases lying between them. Germline V gene data show CDR1 as MNHEY and CDR2 as SVGAGI. This CDR3 region has 15 residues. The CDR3 sequence: CASYRGGPMNTEAFF. The CDR3 coding sequence is TGTGCCAGCTACCGAGGTGGGCCGATGAACACTGAAGCTTTCTTT.

This clone was counted many times. The chain is built from TRBV5-4 and TRBJ2-3, with TRBD1 matching over 9 bases. In germline, CDR1 is SGHNT, CDR2 YYREEE (reference sequence). V lost 4 bases, J lost 1 base, and 7 bases stayed unmatched. There are 16 residues in the CDR3. CDR3 DNA: TGTGCCAGCAGCCCTGGATGGGACAGGGGCACAGATACGCAGTATTTT. This sequence encodes CASSPGWDRGTDTQYF.

This clone was seen at least ten times. The chain recombines TRBV14 with TRBJ2-1; TRBD2 matches at 8 bases. CDR3 length: 13 amino acids. CDR1 is SGHDN, CDR2 FVKESK, per germline. V lost 6 bases and J lost 4; bases outside the gene matches: 2. The CDR3 DNA sequence: TGTGCCAGCAGACCTAGCGGGTACAATGAGCAGTTCTTC. Its translation is CASRPSGYNEQFF.

This clone occurred many times. The chain joins TRBV28 to TRBJ1-2; D is undetermined. There are 10 residues in the CDR3. Germline values: CDR1 MDHEN, CDR2 SYDVKM. V was shortened by 4 bases and J by 14 bases, with 11 bases between the two germline ends. This CDR3 is CASSSPGWTF. The CDR3, as DNA: TGTGCCAGCAGTTCCCCGGGGTGGACCTTC.

This clone came up many times. The chain is built from TRBV23-1 and TRBJ2-2; D not certain. TRBV23-1 counts as an open reading frame of uncertain function. Trimming removed 4 bases at V and 4 bases at J, with 7 bases between. This CDR3 contains 13 residues. The CDR3 spells CASSPRVTGELFF. The CDR3 nucleotides read TGCGCCAGCAGTCCAAGGGTCACCGGGGAGCTGTTTTTT.

This clone has ten or more counts. This chain connects TRBV7-2 to TRBJ2-7, with D hard to call. Germline CDR1 SGHTA, CDR2 FQGNSA. The CDR3 runs to 11 residues. Trimming pared 5 bases from V and 3 bases from J, leaving 5 bases between. CDR3 bases: TGTGCCAGCAGCCGTAGCTACGAGCAGTACTTC. Translated, it gives CASSRSYEQYF.

This clone was seen many times. This chain connects TRBV28 to TRBJ2-7, with 8 bases aligning to TRBD1. Germline CDR1 and CDR2: MDHEN and SYDVKM. J gave up 3 bases and V 3 bases, and 10 bases lay outside the gene matches. This CDR3 contains 16 residues. In DNA form, the CDR3 reads TGTGCCAGCAGTTTTCGATACGGACAGGGTAGCTACGAGCAGTACTTC. This codes for CASSFRYGQGSYEQYF. Filled out from reference TRBV28 and TRBJ2-7, the complete variable domain reads DVKVTQSSRYLVKRTGEKVFLECVQDMDHENMFWYRQDPGLGLRLIYFSYDVKMKEKGDIPEGYSVSREKKERFSLILESASTNQTSMYLCASSFRYGQGSYEQYFGPGTRLTVT.

This clone has ten or more counts. V gene TRBV2 combines with J gene TRBJ1-2, with TRBD1 as a possible D gene (6 bases). The CDR3 runs to 14 residues. Germline V gene lookup returns CDR1 SNHLY and CDR2 FYNNEI. The V gene lost 7 bases and the J gene lost 1 base, with 13 bases spanning the gap. CDR3 sequence reads: CASKRDTFNYGYTF. CDR3 bases: TGTGCCAGCAAAAGGGACACCTTTAACTATGGCTACACCTTC. Using reference TRBV2 and TRBJ1-2 for the parts outside the CDR3, the full variable domain is EPEVTQTPSHQVTQMGQEVILRCVPISNHLYFYWYRQILGQKVEFLVSFYNNEISEKSEIFDDQFSVERPDGSNFTLKIRSTKLEDSAMYFCASKRDTFNYGYTFGSGTRLTVV.

This clone was recorded at least ten times. This rearrangement joins TRBV2 to TRBJ2-1; 8 bases line up with TRBD1. Germline CDR1 reads SNHLY; CDR2 reads FYNNEI. The CDR3 length is 13 residues. After removal of 4 bases from V and 8 bases from J, the junction contained 4 bases not matched to a gene. The CDR3 nucleotides read TGTGCCAGCAGTGGGCAGGGGGCCCATGAGCAGTTCTTC. It yields the protein CASSGQGAHEQFF.

This clone was detected a few times. Other DNA sequences in this sample translate to the same CDR3. The chain carries TRBV9 and TRBJ1-5, with 12 positions matching TRBD1. Trimming cost V 3 bases and J 1 base; bases outside gene matches: 2. Germline-derived CDR1 and CDR2 are SGDLS and YYNGEE. There are 16 residues in the CDR3. The CDR3 region has the DNA TGTGCCAGCAGCGGGGGGACAGGGGGCAGCAATCAGCCCCAGCATTTT. Its protein is CASSGGTGGSNQPQHF.

This clone showed up many times. The CDR3 DNA reads as TGTGCCAGCACCGACGGGACAGGGGGCCAGCAGCCCCAGCATTTT. Protein: CASTDGTGGQQPQHF. The chain is built from TRBV6-6 and TRBJ1-5; 12 positions match TRBD1. The CDR3 spans 15 residues. Germline V gene lookup returns CDR1 MNHNY and CDR2 SVGAGI (reference sequence). With V trimmed by 7 bases and J by 7 bases, 8 bases remained unmatched.

This clone was picked up many times. The rearrangement joins TRBV12-3 or TRBV12-4 to TRBJ1-4; TRBD1 is a possible D gene (6 bases). The CDR3 consists of 16 residues. The V and J ends lost 7 bases and 4 bases respectively, with 19 bases between them. This CDR3 reads CASKQRRTDYNEKLFF. The CDR3 bases are TGTGCCAGCAAACAGCGGCGGACAGATTATAATGAAAAACTGTTTTTT.